The T cell receptor (beta chain) described here comes from a study of T-cell reconstitution after alpha-beta-depleted transplantation in children. Unique molecular identifiers were built into the TCRbeta library. TCRdb re-called the PCR reads through MiXCR, storing one row per CDR3 protein. The sample contains over 300,000 distinct CDR3 sequences, 10% of which appear only once. This clonotype was detected only a few times. The sequencing used PBMCs from the stem cell graft donor, collected from the stem cell graft. The receptor was isolated from a human donor who donated a stem cell graft to a child with acute lymphoblastic leukemia.

The CDR3 here is CASSRRLLWDSNQPQHF. In DNA, the CDR3 is TGTGCCAGCAGCCGCAGGCTACTATGGGATAGCAATCAGCCCCAGCATTTT. This chain joins TRBV7-8 and TRBJ1-5; D is unclear. The V end lost 5 bases, the J end lost 0 bases, and 17 bases lay between the germline ends. Germline CDR1 reads SGHVS; CDR2 reads FQNEAQ. The CDR3 loop spans 17 amino acids.